Listed here is a single T cell receptor (beta chain). Its antigen remains unidentified. These data belong to a study of cytomegalovirus exposure and HLA in healthy donors. Whole-study findings and limits: The presence/absence work took it that sequencing depth was about the same across donors. Some TCR beta chains (roughly 160 of them) were listed as cytomegalovirus-associated. A prior analysis recorded that most TCR beta V segments were productive about 87% or about 30% of the time. Within a later analysis, the majority of CMV-associated TCR beta chains appeared HLA-restricted.

The CDR3 has 14 residues. Unmatched junction bases numbered 8, after V lost 5 bases and J lost 3 bases. Germline assignment: CDR1 SGHNT and CDR2 YYREEE (reference sequence). Vbeta (60) and Jbeta (13) primers were used in the PCR. The data were produced by immunoSEQ multiplex PCR, yet TCRdb's version contains in-frame clones alone and is incomplete. The sample has 100,000 or so clones, 75% to 85% seen once. This sequence originates from a woman in her forties or fifties in good health and CMV-seropositive. The J gene is TRBJ2-7, the V gene TRBV5-4, with 7 positions matching TRBD1. The sample taken for sequencing was PBMCs. CDR3 coding DNA: TGTGCCAGCAGACAACAGGGGCCCTACTACGAGCAGTACTTC. It encodes CASRQQGPYYEQYF.